Below, one T cell receptor beta chain is given with its context. No antigen is known for it. The sample belongs to a study of T cell responses to AZD1222 COVID-19 vaccine. Study results and caveats: White British ancestry dominated among donors, who included more females, and clonal diversity was possibly underestimated.

The assay was immunoSEQ multiplex PCR, and TCRdb's table has in-frame clones only and misses some. The sample carries more than 15,000 clones, approximately 88% recorded once. Sequenced here: peripheral blood, sampled 28 days after the second AZD1222 dose. This sequence was found in an adult who received the AZD1222 COVID-19 vaccine.

The CDR3 coding sequence is TGTGCCAGCAGCCAAGTCAACAATGAGCAGTTCTTC. Protein sequence: CASSQVNNEQFF. V is TRBV3-1 (or the pseudogene TRBV3-2) and J is TRBJ2-1; D not certain. Germline lookup yields CDR1 LGHDT and CDR2 YNNKEL (reference sequence). This CDR3 comprises 12 residues. Trimming removed 1 base from V and 5 bases from J, with 3 bases in between.